The 6 T cell receptor beta chains below were found in one sample sequenced in a study of T cells in Graves' hyperthyroidism and ophthalmopathy. Amplified regions were TCR beta CDR3 sequences from RNA transcripts. With the HTBI primer set, the TCR CDR3 went through a first round of RT-PCR. TCRdb used MiXCR to reprocess the multiplex PCR reads, holding one entry per CDR3 protein. Of about 96,000 distinct CDR3 sequences in the sample, under 65% were seen once. Sequences were obtained from blood. Receptors were obtained from a woman between 35 and 50 years old with Graves' hyperthyroidism.

Turning to this clonotype: Its ends do not fully match the called genes, so a read error is possible. The chain links TRBV13 to TRBJ2-6; maybe TRBD1 (5 bases). Germline V gives CDR1 PRHDT, CDR2 FYEKMQ (reference sequence). The CDR3 runs 15 residues. The CDR3 nucleotides are TGTGCCAGCAGCTCCCTTGTGCCTGGGGCCAACCTCCTGACTTTC. Protein: CASSSLVPGANLLTF.

At least ten counts were recorded for this clonotype. The chain combines TRBV2 with TRBJ1-2; possible D gene TRBD1, 5 bases. The germline V and J ends were trimmed by 5 bases and 4 bases, with 11 bases remaining between them. The CDR3 is made up of 13 amino acids. The germline V gene has CDR1 SNHLY and CDR2 FYNNEI. CDR3 bases: TGTGCCAGCAGTTGGGGGGGAGGCTATGGCTACACCTTC. Amino acid sequence: CASSWGGGYGYTF.

As for this clonotype: One end of the junction varies from germline; a read error may be responsible. CDR3 sequence reads: CSTDQGNAEAFF. CDR3 coding DNA: TGCAGCACGGATCAGGGGAACGCTGAAGCTTTCTTT. The chain joins TRBV29-1 to TRBJ1-1; possibly TRBD1 for D (6 bases). The germline V gene encodes CDR1 SQVTM and CDR2 ANQGSEA. This CDR3 has 12 amino acids.

J is TRBJ1-3 and V is TRBV7-9; tentative D call: TRBD1 (5 bases). The CDR3 has 16 amino acids. The V end was cut by 4 bases, the J end by 0 bases, with 13 bases between. Germline V CDR1 and CDR2: SEHNR, FQNEAQ (reference sequence). CDR3 sequence reads: CASSSGRDFSGNTIYF. CDR3 in DNA: TGTGCCAGCAGCTCCGGGAGGGACTTCTCTGGAAACACCATATATTTT.

There are many counts of this clonotype. The chain couples TRBV5-1 to TRBJ2-7; the D is unclear. The CDR3 spans 12 residues. V was shortened by 3 bases and J by 3 bases, with 7 bases between the two germline ends. Germline loops: CDR1 SGHRS, CDR2 YFSETQ. CDR3 protein: CASSSTDYEQYF. CDR3 DNA: TGCGCCAGCAGCTCGACCGACTACGAGCAGTACTTC.

J is TRBJ1-2 and V is TRBV29-1, with D unresolved. V was shortened by 2 bases and J by 5 bases, with 6 bases between the two germline ends. This CDR3 contains 11 residues. Germline V gene sequence: CDR1 SQVTM, CDR2 ANQGSEA. CDR3 nucleotides: TGCAGCGTTGAACCGGAGTATGGCTACACCTTC. Residues: CSVEPEYGYTF.